This T cell receptor (beta chain) was captured in a study of immune evolution from preneoplasia to lung adenocarcinoma. The study, taken as a whole, reports: Top clone share appeared to fall from AAH through AIS, MIA, adenocarcinoma. Later-stage lesions appeared to have more T cells, more diversity, less clonality.

Resections took place in Japan or China from the mid-2010s to the late 2010s. Germline V gives CDR1 LNHNV, CDR2 YYDKDF (reference sequence). The trim removed 6 bases at V and 5 bases at J, leaving 5 bases unmatched. This CDR3 spans 13 amino acids. Using immunoSEQ multiplex PCR, the repertoire was profiled, and TCRdb retains in-frame clones only, with some absent. The sample comprises some 6,500 clones, approximately 80% of which are singletons, and 2.5% to 3% rests with the top ten. As concerns this clone: The antigen is undetermined.

Sequenced material: FFPE lung adenocarcinoma in situ tissue. This sequence was found in a donor aged 70 or older with lung adenocarcinoma. This rearrangement joins TRBV15 to TRBJ2-5; 8 bases align to TRBD1. Written as DNA, the CDR3 is TGTGCCACCAGAGGGCCAGGGGGCGAGACCCAGTACTTC. Its translation is CATRGPGGETQYF.